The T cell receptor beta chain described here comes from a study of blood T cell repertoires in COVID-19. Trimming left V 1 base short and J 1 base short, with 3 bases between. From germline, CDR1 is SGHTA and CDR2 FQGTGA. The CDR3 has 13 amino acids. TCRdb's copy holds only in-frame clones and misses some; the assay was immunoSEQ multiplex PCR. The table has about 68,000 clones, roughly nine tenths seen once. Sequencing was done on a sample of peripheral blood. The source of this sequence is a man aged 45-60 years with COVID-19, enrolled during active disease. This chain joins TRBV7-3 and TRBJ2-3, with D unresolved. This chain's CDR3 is CASSLRRTDTQYF. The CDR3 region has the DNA TGTGCCAGCAGCTTAAGGCGCACAGATACGCAGTATTTT.